This T cell receptor beta chain was retrieved from a study of beta chain features in type 1 diabetes. Turning to the study itself: The study found patients and healthy donors alike in age, gender and cell yields.

Sampling consisted of one heparinised blood draw per donor, averaging roughly 110 mL. Expressed TCRB transcripts were sequenced, since all the RNA that had been isolated was reverse transcribed. Deep immunoSEQ sequencing covered naive, central memory and regulatory T cell samples. The assay was immunoSEQ multiplex PCR, and TCRdb's table has in-frame clones only and misses some. The sample records 300,000 to 450,000 clones, 10% to 15% being singletons. This CDR3 is built from 15 residues. The origin of this receptor is a man between 18 and 29 years old in good health. Source material: naive CD4+ T cells from blood. The chain links TRBV21-1 to TRBJ1-6; TRBD1 is the table's D call and was not checked against the DNA. TRBV21-1 is a known pseudogene. The CDR3 here is CASSASQGQSSPLHF. CDR3 nucleotides: TGTGCCAGCAGCGCCTCGCAGGGGCAGAGTTCACCCCTCCACTTT.